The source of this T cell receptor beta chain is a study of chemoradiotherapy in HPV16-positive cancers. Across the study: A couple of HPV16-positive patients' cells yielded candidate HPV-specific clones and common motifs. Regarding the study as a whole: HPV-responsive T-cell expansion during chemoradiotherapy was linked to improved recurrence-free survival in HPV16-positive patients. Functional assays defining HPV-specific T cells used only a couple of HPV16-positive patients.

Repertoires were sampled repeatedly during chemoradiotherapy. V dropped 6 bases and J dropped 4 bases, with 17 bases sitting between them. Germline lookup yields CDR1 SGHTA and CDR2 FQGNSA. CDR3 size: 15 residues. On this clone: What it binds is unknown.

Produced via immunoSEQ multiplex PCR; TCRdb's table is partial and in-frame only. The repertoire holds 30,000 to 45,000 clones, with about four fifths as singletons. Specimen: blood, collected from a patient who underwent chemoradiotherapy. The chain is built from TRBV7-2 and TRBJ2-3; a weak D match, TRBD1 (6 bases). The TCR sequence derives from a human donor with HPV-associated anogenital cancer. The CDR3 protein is CASRYGPDSSDTQYF. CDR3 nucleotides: TGTGCCAGCAGGTACGGCCCGGACAGCTCAGATACGCAGTATTTT.